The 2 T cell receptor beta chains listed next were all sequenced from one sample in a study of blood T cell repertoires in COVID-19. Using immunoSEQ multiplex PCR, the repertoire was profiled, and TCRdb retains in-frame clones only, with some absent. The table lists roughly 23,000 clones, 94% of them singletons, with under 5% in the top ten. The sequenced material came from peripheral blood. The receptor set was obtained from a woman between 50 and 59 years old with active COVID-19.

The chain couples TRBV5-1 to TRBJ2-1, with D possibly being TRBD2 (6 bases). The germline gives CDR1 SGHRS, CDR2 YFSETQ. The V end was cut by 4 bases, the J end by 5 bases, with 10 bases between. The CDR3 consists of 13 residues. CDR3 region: CASSPGTDNEQFF. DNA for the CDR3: TGCGCCAGCAGCCCTGGGACTGACAATGAGCAGTTCTTC.

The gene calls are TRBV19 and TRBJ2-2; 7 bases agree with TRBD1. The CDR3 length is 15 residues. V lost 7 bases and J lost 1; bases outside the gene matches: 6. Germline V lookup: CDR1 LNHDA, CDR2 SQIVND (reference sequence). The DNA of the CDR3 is TGTGCCAGTATTGCCGGGACAGAGAACACCGGGGAGCTGTTTTTT. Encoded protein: CASIAGTENTGELFF.